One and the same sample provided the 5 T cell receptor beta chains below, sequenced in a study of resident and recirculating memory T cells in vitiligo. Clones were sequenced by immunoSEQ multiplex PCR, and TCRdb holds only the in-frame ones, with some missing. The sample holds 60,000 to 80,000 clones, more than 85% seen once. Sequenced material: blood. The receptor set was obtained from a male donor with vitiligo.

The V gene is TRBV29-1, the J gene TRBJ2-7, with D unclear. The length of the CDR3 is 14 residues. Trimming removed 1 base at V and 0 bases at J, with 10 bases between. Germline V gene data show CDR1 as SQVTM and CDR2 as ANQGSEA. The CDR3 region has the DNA TGCAGCGTTGAAGGGGCCCCAGGCTCCTACGAGCAGTACTTC. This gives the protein CSVEGAPGSYEQYF.

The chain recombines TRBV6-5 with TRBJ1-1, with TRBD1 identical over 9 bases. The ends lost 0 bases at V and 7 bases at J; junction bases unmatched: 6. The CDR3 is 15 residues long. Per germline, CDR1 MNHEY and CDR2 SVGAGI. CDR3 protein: CASSYSRTGVVEAFF. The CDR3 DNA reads TGTGCCAGCAGTTACTCTAGGACAGGGGTGGTTGAAGCTTTCTTT.

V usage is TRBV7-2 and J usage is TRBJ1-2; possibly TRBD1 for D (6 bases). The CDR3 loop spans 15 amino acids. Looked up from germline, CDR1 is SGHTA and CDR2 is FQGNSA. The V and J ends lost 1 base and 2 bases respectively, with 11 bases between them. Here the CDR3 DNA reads TGTGCCAGCAGCTTAGATGGGACAAACAACTATGGCTACACCTTC. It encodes CASSLDGTNNYGYTF.

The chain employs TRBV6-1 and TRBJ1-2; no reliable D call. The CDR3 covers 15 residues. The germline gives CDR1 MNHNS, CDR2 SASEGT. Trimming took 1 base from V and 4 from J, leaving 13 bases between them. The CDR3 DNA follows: TGTGCCAGCAGTGAAGGGCGGAGGACGATCTATGGCTACACCTTC. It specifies CASSEGRRTIYGYTF.

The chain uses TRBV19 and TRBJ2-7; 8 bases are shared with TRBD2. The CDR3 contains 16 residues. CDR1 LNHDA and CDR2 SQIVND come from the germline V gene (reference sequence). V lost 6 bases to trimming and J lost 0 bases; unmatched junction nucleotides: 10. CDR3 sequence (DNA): TGTGCCAGTAGGGCCCGGGGGGGAGGCGACTCCTACGAGCAGTACTTC. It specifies CASRARGGGDSYEQYF.